The 4 T cell receptor beta chains presented below share a single source sample, sequenced in a study of neoadjuvant anti-PD-1 for oral cavity cancer. Data came from immunoSEQ multiplex PCR; TCRdb stores just in-frame clones and leaves some out. The sample has around 15,000 clones, about three quarters seen once. Sequenced material: PBMCs, taken before nivolumab (anti-PD-1) treatment. These receptors originate from a person aged 35-79 years with oral cavity squamous cell carcinoma.

The chain uses TRBV11-2 and TRBJ2-7; D uncertain. CDR1 and CDR2 from the germline V gene are SGHAT and FQNNGV. The CDR3 is 11 amino acids. V was trimmed by 6 bases and J by 1 base, leaving 4 bases between them. CDR3 coding DNA: TGTGCCAGCAGTCCGTCCTACGAGCAGTACTTC. Residues: CASSPSYEQYF.

This clone was observed a single time. The J gene is TRBJ2-1, the V gene TRBV9; D is unclear. Germline V lookup: CDR1 SGDLS, CDR2 YYNGEE. Trimming shortened V by 1 base and J by 7 bases, and 9 bases separated the two germline ends. This CDR3 has 13 amino acids. The CDR3, as DNA: TGTGCCAGCAGCGTACCAGGAAAAAATGAGCAGTTCTTC. Its translation: CASSVPGKNEQFF.

The chain couples TRBV7-8 to TRBJ2-5, with a weak D call TRBD1 (6 bases). CDR1 is SGHVS, CDR2 FQNEAQ, per germline. The V gene lost 6 bases and the J gene lost 4 bases, with 18 bases spanning the gap. This CDR3 spans 15 amino acids. The CDR3 reads CASRFTGMGAETQYF. CDR3 DNA: TGTGCCAGCAGATTCACAGGGATGGGGGCAGAGACCCAGTACTTC.

The chain joins TRBV30 to TRBJ1-2, with a tentative D call TRBD1 (5 bases). Germline V CDR1 and CDR2: GTSNPN, SVGIG (reference sequence). The ends were cut back, 0 bases at V and 6 bases at J, with 14 bases in the middle. This CDR3 comprises 14 residues. CDR3 sequence reads: CAWSVSRQGHGYTF. The CDR3 DNA reads as TGTGCCTGGAGTGTAAGCAGGCAGGGCCATGGCTACACCTTC. Variable domain in full (rest from reference TRBV30 and TRBJ1-2): SQTIHQWPATLVQPVGSPLSLECTVEGTSNPNLYWYRQAAGRGLQLLFYSVGIGQISSEVPQNLSASRPQDRQFILSSKKLLLSDSGFYLCAWSVSRQGHGYTFGSGTRLTVV.